A single sample gave rise to the 4 T cell receptor beta chains below, sequenced in a study of cytomegalovirus exposure and HLA in healthy donors. The PCR used 60 Vbeta and 13 Jbeta primers. Produced via immunoSEQ multiplex PCR; TCRdb's table is partial and in-frame only. The sample records 90,000 to 120,000 clones, approximately 80% being singletons. Sequencing was carried out using PBMCs. The receptors were gathered from a female donor in good health and CMV-seropositive.

This clone was detected only a few times. This chain links TRBV28 with TRBJ1-5, with D possibly being TRBD1 (5 bases). The germline V gene has CDR1 MDHEN and CDR2 SYDVKM. Trimming left V 4 bases short and J 3 bases short, with 16 bases between. The CDR3 has 16 residues. The chain's CDR3 is CASSYAAGQPNQPQHF. The CDR3 coding sequence is TGTGCCAGCAGTTACGCTGCGGGGCAGCCCAATCAGCCCCAGCATTTT.

This CDR3 reads CSVGEGEGPQHF. The CDR3 DNA sequence: TGCAGCGTTGGGGAGGGTGAGGGGCCCCAGCATTTT. The chain recombines TRBV29-1 with TRBJ1-5; D unclear. Germline values: CDR1 SQVTM, CDR2 ANQGSEA. The CDR3 has 12 amino acids. V was shortened by 4 bases and J by 9 bases, with 13 bases between the two germline ends. The full variable domain, completed using reference TRBV29-1 and TRBJ1-5, is SAVISQKPSRDICQRGTSLTIQCQVDSQVTMMFWYRQQPGQSLTLIATANQGSEATYESGFVIDKFPISRPNLTFSTLTVSNMSPEDSSIYLCSVGEGEGPQHFGDGTRLSIL.

By sample share, this clone is medium-sized. The rearrangement links TRBV6-5 to TRBJ2-3; maybe TRBD1 (6 bases). This CDR3 is built from 14 residues. V lost 6 bases, J lost 2 bases, and 12 bases lay in between. Germline values: CDR1 MNHEY, CDR2 SVGAGI. CDR3 coding DNA: TGTGCCAGCAGAACAGGGTACGACACAGATACGCAGTATTTT. Its translation is CASRTGYDTDTQYF.

The chain combines TRBV15 with TRBJ1-1; 8 positions match TRBD1. The CDR3 extends over 17 amino acids. The J segment lost 5 bases and the V segment lost 2 bases, leaving 13 bases of the junction unmatched. The germline gives CDR1 LNHNV, CDR2 YYDKDF (reference sequence). The CDR3 reads CATSRSQQGVRVTEAFF. CDR3 DNA: TGTGCCACCAGCAGAAGCCAACAGGGGGTGAGAGTGACTGAAGCTTTCTTT.